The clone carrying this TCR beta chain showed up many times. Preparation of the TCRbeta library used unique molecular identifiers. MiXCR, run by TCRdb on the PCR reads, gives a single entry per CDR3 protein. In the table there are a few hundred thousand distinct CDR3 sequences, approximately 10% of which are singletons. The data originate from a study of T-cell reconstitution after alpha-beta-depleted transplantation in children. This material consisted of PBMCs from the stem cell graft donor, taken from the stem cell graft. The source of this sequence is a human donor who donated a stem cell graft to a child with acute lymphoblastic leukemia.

The CDR3 DNA follows: TGCGCCAGCAGCCTCCTGACTAGCGGGAGTCTGGATGAGCAGTTCTTC. As protein: CASSLLTSGSLDEQFF. The genes are TRBV5-1 and TRBJ2-1, with 12 nucleotides matching TRBD2. After removal of 4 bases from V and 8 bases from J, the junction contained 10 bases not matched to a gene. CDR3 length: 16 residues. Germline lookup yields CDR1 SGHRS and CDR2 YFSETQ.